This T cell receptor beta chain emerged from a study of early T cells in non-severe SARS-CoV-2 infection. From the 5' RACE reads, TCRdb called clonotypes with MiXCR, one entry per CDR3 protein. The table lists tens of thousands of distinct CDR3 sequences, roughly 5.4% of them singletons, with 3% to 4.5% in the top ten. This clonotype is deemed medium-sized (0.01 to 0.1%). This TCR came from an adult who was a healthcare worker with PCR-confirmed SARS-CoV-2 infection or an uninfected control (not recorded which). Sequencing was done on a sample of whole blood.

CDR3 residues: CASGQGGASNEQFF. CDR3 nucleotides: TGTGCCAGCGGGCAAGGGGGCGCGTCCAATGAGCAGTTCTTC. This sequence joins TRBV6-2 or TRBV6-3 and TRBJ2-1, with TRBD1 matching 7 bases. With V trimmed by 8 bases and J by 6 bases, 10 bases remained unmatched. From germline, CDR1 is MNHEY and CDR2 SVGEGT. The CDR3 totals 14 residues.